This TCR beta chain came from a study of human T cells and chemical hapten exposure. Study-wide background: From small differences in pooled library volume came most of the variation in per-sample TCR yields. Regarding the study as a whole: Among TCRs, those above 1 in 1000 frequency were unaffected by DPC sensitization.

Germline values: CDR1 SEHNR, CDR2 FQNEAQ (reference sequence). V shed 4 bases and J 2 bases; nucleotides not matched to a gene: 4. The CDR3 is 16 residues long. This clonotype was detected ten times or more. The antigen is not known. Time point of the sample: healthy volunteer bleed at 6 weeks. The total RNA was obtained from whole blood that was not fractionated. In the library, unique molecular identifiers were attached to individual cDNA molecules. Per the authors' pipeline: Sample TCR totals centred on a median of roughly 96,000, ranging roughly 23,224 to 690,600. TCRdb independently ran MiXCR on the RACE reads; one entry per CDR3 protein. TCRdb's processing, not the authors', yielded these V and J calls. Of 35,000 to 50,000 distinct CDR3 sequences in the sample, around 3.4% were seen once.

This clonotype originated in a human donor in good health. Some clones in this sample may be carry-over from other donors' samples. Sequencing was done on a sample of whole blood. The chain employs TRBV7-9 and TRBJ2-1, with 11 bases matching TRBD2. The CDR3 nucleotides are TGTGCCAGCAGCTCAACTAGCGGGAGCACCTACAATGAGCAGTTCTTC. Amino acids: CASSSTSGSTYNEQFF. Drawing the rest from reference TRBV7-9 and TRBJ2-1, the complete variable domain is DTGVSQNPRHKITKRGQNVTFRCDPISEHNRLYWYRQTLGQGPEFLTYFQNEAQLEKSRLLSDRFSAERPKGSFSTLEIQRTEQGDSAMYLCASSSTSGSTYNEQFFGPGTRLTVL.